This T cell receptor (beta chain) was observed in a study of shared clonotypes between healthy human individuals. Study as a whole: Researchers assigned three CD4 naive, three CD4 memory, two CD8 naive and one CD8 memory plate to each donor.

CDR1 is MNHNS, CDR2 SASEGT, per germline. V was clipped by 8 bases and J by 2 bases; unmatched bases: 5. The CDR3 extends over 13 amino acids. Deep was the level at which the assay was run. TCRdb keeps only in-frame clones here, not all; method: immunoSEQ multiplex PCR. Altogether some 2,100,000 clones are present, approximately 96% being singletons, with the ten largest covering roughly 0.13%. V is TRBV6-1 and J is TRBJ1-1; 7 nucleotides line up with TRBD1. The receptor comes from a man between 18 and 29 years old in good health. The sample comprised naive CD4+ T cells sorted from blood. As to subset: CD45RA+ positively selected. CDR3 coding DNA: TGTGCCAGCCGGCAGGGGGAAAACACTGAAGCTTTCTTT. Its translation is CASRQGENTEAFF.